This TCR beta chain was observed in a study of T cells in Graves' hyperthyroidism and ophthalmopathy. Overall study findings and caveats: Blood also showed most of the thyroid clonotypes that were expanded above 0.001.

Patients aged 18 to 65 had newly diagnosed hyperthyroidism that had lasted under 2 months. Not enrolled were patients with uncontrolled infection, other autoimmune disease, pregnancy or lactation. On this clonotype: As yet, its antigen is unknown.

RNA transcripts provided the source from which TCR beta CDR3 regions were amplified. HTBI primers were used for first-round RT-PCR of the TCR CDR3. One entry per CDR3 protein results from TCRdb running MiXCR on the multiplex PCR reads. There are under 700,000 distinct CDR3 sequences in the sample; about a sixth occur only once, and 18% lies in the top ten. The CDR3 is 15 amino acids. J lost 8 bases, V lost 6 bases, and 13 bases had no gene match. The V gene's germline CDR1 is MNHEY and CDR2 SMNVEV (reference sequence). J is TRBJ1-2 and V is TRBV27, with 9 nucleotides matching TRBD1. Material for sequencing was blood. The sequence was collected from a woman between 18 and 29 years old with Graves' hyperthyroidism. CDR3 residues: CASRGQGGLSGGYTF. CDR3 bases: TGTGCCAGCAGGGGACAGGGAGGTCTTTCGGGCGGCTACACCTTC.